This T cell receptor beta chain was found in a study of technical replicates of blood from several donors. This clone was counted a single time. Repertoires were generated with immunoSEQ multiplex PCR, while TCRdb's copy carries only in-frame clones and drops some. The sample yields 55,000 to 70,000 clones, around 92% seen once. Sequencing input: PBMCs. The sequence was obtained from a human donor in good health. Some clones in this sample may be carry-over from other donors' samples.

The CDR3 nucleotides read TGTGCCAGCAGTTACAGGGATAACTATGGCTACACCTTC. Encoded protein: CASSYRDNYGYTF. The V call is TRBV25-1, the J call TRBJ1-2; possible D gene TRBD1, 6 bases. CDR3 length: 13 residues. The germline V gene encodes CDR1 MGHDK and CDR2 SYGVNS. The V end lost 5 bases, the J end lost 1 base, and 8 bases lay between the germline ends.